The source of this T cell receptor (beta chain) is a study of blood T cell repertoires in COVID-19. At the level of the study: Spain, Italy and the United States supplied samples that represented acute and convalescent COVID-19. The analysed material was cDNA or gDNA that came from T cells, B-cell-depleted T cells, or PBMCs.

The age range of participants was about 18 to 89 years, with residence in under 25 US areas. CDR1 and CDR2 from the germline V gene are SEHNR and FQNEAQ (reference sequence). V lost 1 base to trimming and J lost 9 bases, with 10 bases between them. This CDR3 has 14 amino acids. The authors' processing: Reference gene primer amplification gave nucleated cell count estimates. Repertoires were generated with immunoSEQ multiplex PCR, while TCRdb's copy carries only in-frame clones and drops some. That table furnishes V, J and clone size, whereas the DNA furnished D and trimming. The sample lists approximately 64,000 clones, 88% seen once, with about 9.5% in the top ten.

Source material: PBMCs or T cells enriched from blood (not recorded which). This clonotype originated in a middle-aged woman who had recovered from COVID-19. The chain links TRBV7-9 to TRBJ1-6, with D hard to call. CDR3 sequence (DNA): TGTGCCAGCAGCTTAGGTGGAGGTGGTTCACCCCTCCACTTT. This translates into CASSLGGGGSPLHF. The whole variable domain, remainder taken from reference TRBV7-9 and TRBJ1-6, is DTGVSQNPRHKITKRGQNVTFRCDPISEHNRLYWYRQTLGQGPEFLTYFQNEAQLEKSRLLSDRFSAERPKGSFSTLEIQRTEQGDSAMYLCASSLGGGGSPLHFGNGTRLTVT.